The subject of this entry is one TCR beta chain. This clone was counted a few times. The specificity of this receptor is unknown. Within one base of it there is no much larger clone, and no base qualities were kept. The immunoSEQ Assay, a bias-controlled multiplex PCR, was used to amplify TCRbeta CDR3 regions from genomic DNA. The authors' analysis ran thus. Within the assay, amplification of reference gene primers was used to estimate how many nucleated cells each sample contained. To quantify the absolute abundance of each unique TCRbeta CDR3 rearrangement, sequence reads were collapsed and filtered. Productive Simpson clonality was computed per sample as the square root of Simpson's diversity index over productive rearrangements. This is the immuneACCESS table as TCRdb keeps it, with only in-frame sequences that have V and J called. A part of the clones is gone; compared with another copy, unresolved V genes explain less than half, and the rest is unexplained. V and J calls and clone size are as listed in that table; D and trimming were resolved from the DNA. The sample table lists 200,000 to 250,000 clones, around 80% of them with a count of one. The top ten hold 1.3% of the sample.

One collaborating source in Seattle enrolled patients while the patients were actively infected and followed the patients over time throughout the course of disease. Collaborating institutions collected whole blood in K2EDTA tubes following their own protocols. For TCRbeta analysis, collaborators shipped samples as frozen whole blood, isolated PBMCs, or DNA extracted from either of those sample types. The source of the sample is a study of blood T cell repertoires in COVID-19 (dated by TCRdb to the early 2020s). About the investigation overall: Collaborator samples came from the United States, Italy and Spain and covered acute and convalescent phases of COVID-19. A freely available public database, intended as a resource for researchers studying the immune response to SARS-CoV-2, is where the repertoires were released. The samples were drawn from the first 160 participants of the ongoing ImmuneRACE study and from 1,254 subjects provided by 6 global collaborators. The dataset comprised deeply sampled blood TCRbeta repertoires from subjects exposed to, actively infected with, or recovered from COVID-19. The prospective study material was composed of cDNA or gDNA derived from T cells, B-cell-depleted T cells, or PBMCs. HLA class I and class II types, where available, came from metadata supplied by the sample provider rather than from assay-based typing. The sample metadata nearly always contained a de-identified subject ID, COVID-19 status, age in years and sex. Overall results and qualifications from the work: The amount of clinical and demographic metadata varied by source and participant and was provided uncurated.

The junction shows trimming of 11 bases on V and 8 bases on J, plus 21 bases between the germline ends. From a lookup of the germline V gene, CDR1 and CDR2 are MNHEY and SVGAGI. From the cysteine through the phenylalanine, the CDR3 covers 13 amino acids. Just CDR3 DNA is preserved here, 39 bases in frame from base 1. The sample consisted of peripheral blood. The rearrangement combines TRBV6-5 with TRBJ1-2; the D region possibly corresponds to TRBD1 (5 bases align). The TCR comes from a woman between 25 and 40 years old with COVID-19, enrolled during active disease. In nucleotide form, the sequence is TGTGCCGGGGGGAGACAGCCTCTGGGCGGCTACACCTTC. The encoded protein is CAGGRQPLGGYTF.